Listed below are T cell receptor beta chains from one sample, sequenced in a study of neurological immune-mediated disorders. TCRdb processed the 5' RACE reads anew with MiXCR; each CDR3 protein has one entry. The sample has roughly 31,000 distinct CDR3 sequences, 4.6% seen once. Sequencing was done on a sample of PBMCs. All receptors come from a man younger than 35 in good health. The CDR3 runs from the conserved cysteine through the conserved F or W. D genes are given only for firm matches. Expanded clones are given a class, and other clones once, few, many or no size at all.

13,NA,TRBJ1-6,TRBV4-1,medium-sized,TGCGCCAGCAGCCAATTCACCCTTCCACCCCTCCACTTT,CASSQFTLPPLHF
13,NA,TRBJ1-6,TRBV20-1,many,TGCAGTGCCAAGACCGGGACAAATTCACCCCTCCACTTT,CSAKTGTNSPLHF
13,NA,TRBJ1-2,TRBV5-5,many,TGTGCCAGCAGCTTTGGCCGGGAGTGGGGCTACACCTTC,CASSFGREWGYTF
15,TRBD1,TRBJ1-2,TRBV5-1,many,TGCGCCAGCAGCTTGAGGGGACAGTCTATCTCCTGGTACACCTTC,CASSLRGQSISWYTF
12,NA,TRBJ2-7,TRBV5-1,many,TGCGCCAGCTCTGAGACCACCTACGAGCAGTACTTC,CASSETTYEQYF
12,NA,TRBJ1-2,TRBV29-1,many,TGCAGCGTTGAAGTGAGCCTGAGCGGCTACACCTTC,CSVEVSLSGYTF
15,NA,TRBJ1-4,TRBV7-2,many,TGTGCCAGCAGCTTAGGGCAGGACAGTAATGAAAAACTGTTTTTT,CASSLGQDSNEKLFF
18,NA,TRBJ2-4,TRBV27,many,TGTGCCAGCAGTCCTAAGGGCGTAACGGGATTAGCCAAAAACATTCAGTACTTC,CASSPKGVTGLAKNIQYF
14,NA,TRBJ2-6,TRBV7-9,many,TGTGCCAGCAGCTCTAACTCTGGGGCCAACGTCCTGACTTTC,CASSSNSGANVLTF
17,NA,TRBJ2-6,TRBV18,many,TGTGCCAGCTCACCATTCCCTTCGAACTCTGGGGCCAACGTCCTGACTTTC,CASSPFPSNSGANVLTF
16,NA,TRBJ1-2,TRBV30,NA,TGTGCCTCAGAGCTACGGCGGCCCCCCCTCGCCTATGGCTACACCTTC,CASELRRPPLAYGYTF
13,NA,TRBJ1-5,TRBV29-1,many,TGCAGCGTTGGTGAAGGGGTCAATCAGCCCCAGCATTTT,CSVGEGVNQPQHF
11,TRBD1,TRBJ2-7,TRBV20-1,many,TGCAGTGCCAGACAGGGGAACGAGCAGTACTTC,CSARQGNEQYF
16,TRBD1,TRBJ2-1,TRBV12-3/TRBV12-4,many,TGTGCCAGCAGAACAACAGGGGGGAGCTCCTACAATGAGCAGTTCTTC,CASRTTGGSSYNEQFF
15,TRBD1,TRBJ1-1,TRBV6-4,many,TGTGCCAGCAGTTTATCAGGGGGCGAGAACACTGAAGCTTTCTTT,CASSLSGGENTEAFF
18,NA,TRBJ2-6,TRBV5-1,many,TGCGCCAGCAGCTTGGGTGGGAGCCCCGGCTCTGGGGCCAACGTCCTGACTTTC,CASSLGGSPGSGANVLTF
18,TRBD2,TRBJ2-1,TRBV4-3,many,TGCGCCAGCAGCCACGAAACTAGCGGGGGCCTCTCCTACAATGAGCAGTTCTTC,CASSHETSGGLSYNEQFF
15,TRBD2,TRBJ2-1,TRBV3-1,many,TGTGCCAGCAGCCACGGGACTAGCGGACCCAATGAGCAGTTCTTC,CASSHGTSGPNEQFF
14,NA,TRBJ1-2,TRBV6-1,many,TGTGCCAGCAGTGAAGCGCAGGGAGGGTATGGCTACACCTTC,CASSEAQGGYGYTF
15,TRBD1,TRBJ1-2,TRBV5-4,many,TGTGCCAGCAGCTTCTTGACAGGGATGAGTTTTGGCTACACCTTC,CASSFLTGMSFGYTF
15,TRBD1,TRBJ1-4,TRBV20-1,many,TGCAGTGCTAGAGACCGAACAGGGGTGTTTGAAAAACTGTTTTTT,CSARDRTGVFEKLFF
14,NA,TRBJ1-2,TRBV29-1,many,TGCAGCGTTTCCAGTATTTTCGGAACGGTCGGCTACACCTTC,CSVSSIFGTVGYTF
20,TRBD2,TRBJ2-7,TRBV4-2,many,TGTGCCAGCAGCCAAGATCCCTACTTAGCGGGGGGGCGGACTGGGTACGAGCAGTACTTC,CASSQDPYLAGGRTGYEQYF
14,TRBD1,TRBJ2-7,TRBV20-1,many,TGCAGTGCAGGGGACAGGGGGAGGACCTACGAGCAGTACTTC,CSAGDRGRTYEQYF
15,NA,TRBJ2-3,TRBV3-1,few,TGTGCCAGCACCCTCGGCGGGACAGGCACAGATACGCAGTATTTT,CASTLGGTGTDTQYF
13,NA,TRBJ2-5,TRBV7-2,many,TGTGCCAGCAGCTTGGGGGCTCCGGAGACCCAGTACTTC,CASSLGAPETQYF
16,NA,TRBJ2-5,TRBV27,many,TGTGCCAGCAGTCGCGGAGCCGGACCGATACAAGAGACCCAGTACTTC,CASSRGAGPIQETQYF
16,TRBD1,TRBJ2-7,TRBV10-3,many,TGTGCCATCAGGCGTAGTACCGGGACAGGGTCCTACGAGCAGTACTTC,CAIRRSTGTGSYEQYF
13,NA,TRBJ1-2,TRBV20-1,many,TGCAGTGCTCCCCCCCCCGACAGCTATGGCTACACCTTC,CSAPPPDSYGYTF